This passage covers 6 T cell receptor beta chains from one sample sequenced in a study of post-analysis software for immune sequencing data. Their antigens remain unidentified. Study results and limitations: Among roughly five TRBV segments more frequent in patients than controls were TRBV5-6, TRBV5-1 and TRBV20-1.

The library was made from cDNA and included unique molecular identifiers. Via MiXCR, TCRdb re-called the PCR reads, giving one row per CDR3 protein. This sample has some 890,000 distinct CDR3 sequences; roughly 58% occur once, and the top ten carry around 4.5%. Sequencing was done on a sample of blood. All receptors derive from a girl aged 10-17 years with multiple sclerosis.

CDR3 nucleotide sequence: TGCGCCAGCAGCTGGGCCCCCCCAGATACGCAGTATTTT. Protein sequence: CASSWAPPDTQYF. The genes are TRBV5-1 and TRBJ2-3; D unclear. Trimming pared 3 bases from V and 4 bases from J, leaving 9 bases between. The CDR3 runs to 13 residues. CDR1 is SGHRS and CDR2 is YFSETQ in the germline V gene.

Here the CDR3 DNA reads TGTGCCAGCAGTGATCCCGGGGCCAGGACCTACGAGCAGTACTTC. Translation gives CASSDPGARTYEQYF. V usage is TRBV6-1 and J usage is TRBJ2-7; the D gene could be TRBD1 or TRBD2 (5 bases each). The length of the CDR3 is 15 residues. The germline gives CDR1 MNHNS, CDR2 SASEGT. Trimming shortened V by 3 bases and J by 2 bases, and 14 bases separated the two germline ends.

This clonotype showed up just a few times. V and J are TRBV20-1 and TRBJ2-3, with D perhaps TRBD1 (5 bases). Per germline, CDR1 DFQATT and CDR2 SNEGSKA (reference sequence). The germline V and J ends were trimmed by 1 base and 3 bases, with 11 bases remaining between them. This CDR3 has 14 amino acids. As DNA, the CDR3 is TGCAGTGCTAGAGTAATAGGGGTTACAGATACGCAGTATTTT. It encodes CSARVIGVTDTQYF.

This clonotype was recorded a few times. This chain links TRBV4-1 with TRBJ2-2; D gene uncertain. V was pared by 4 bases and J by 11 bases, with 8 bases between. Germline CDR1 and CDR2: MGHRA and YSYEKL. This CDR3 has 11 residues. The CDR3 sequence: CASSRVGELFF. The CDR3 nucleotides are TGCGCCAGCAGCCGCGTCGGAGAGCTGTTTTTT.

As to this clonotype: Its ends do not fully match the called genes, so a read error is possible. The rearrangement uses TRBV20-1 and TRBJ1-4, with D uncertain. This CDR3 has 14 residues. CDR1 and CDR2 (germline): DFQATT, SNEGSKA (reference sequence). This chain's CDR3 is CSAIRAATNEELFF. As DNA, the CDR3 is TGCAGTGCTATTCGGGCGGCAACTAATGAAGAACTGTTTTTT.

As for this clonotype: Its ends do not fully match the called genes, so a read error is possible. The chain carries TRBV15 and TRBJ2-1; TRBD2 matches at 12 bases. The CDR3 has 19 residues. Per germline, CDR1 LNHNV and CDR2 YYDKDF (reference sequence). The CDR3 here is CTTSKGLAGAQSSYNEQFF. The CDR3 nucleotides read TGTACCACCAGCAAGGGACTAGCGGGCGCCCAGAGCTCCTACAATGAGCAGTTCTTC. The full variable domain, in which reference TRBV15 and TRBJ2-1 provide the parts outside the CDR3, is DAMVIQNPRYQVTQFGKPVTLSCSQTLNHNVMYWYQQKSSQAPKLLFHYYDKDFNNEADTPDNFQSRRPNTSFCFLDIRSPGLGDTAMYLCTTSKGLAGAQSSYNEQFFGPGTRLTVL.